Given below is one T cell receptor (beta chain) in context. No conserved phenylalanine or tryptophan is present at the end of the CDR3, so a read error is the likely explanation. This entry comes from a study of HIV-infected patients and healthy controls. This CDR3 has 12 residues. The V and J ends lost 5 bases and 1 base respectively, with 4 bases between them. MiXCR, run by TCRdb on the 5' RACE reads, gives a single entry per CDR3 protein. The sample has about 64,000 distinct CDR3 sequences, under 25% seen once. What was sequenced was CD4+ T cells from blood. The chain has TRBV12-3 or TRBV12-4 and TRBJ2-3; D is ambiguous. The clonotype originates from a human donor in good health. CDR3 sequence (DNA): TGTGCCAGCAGTCTCCGCACAGATACGCAGTATCTT. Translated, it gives CASSLRTDTQYL.